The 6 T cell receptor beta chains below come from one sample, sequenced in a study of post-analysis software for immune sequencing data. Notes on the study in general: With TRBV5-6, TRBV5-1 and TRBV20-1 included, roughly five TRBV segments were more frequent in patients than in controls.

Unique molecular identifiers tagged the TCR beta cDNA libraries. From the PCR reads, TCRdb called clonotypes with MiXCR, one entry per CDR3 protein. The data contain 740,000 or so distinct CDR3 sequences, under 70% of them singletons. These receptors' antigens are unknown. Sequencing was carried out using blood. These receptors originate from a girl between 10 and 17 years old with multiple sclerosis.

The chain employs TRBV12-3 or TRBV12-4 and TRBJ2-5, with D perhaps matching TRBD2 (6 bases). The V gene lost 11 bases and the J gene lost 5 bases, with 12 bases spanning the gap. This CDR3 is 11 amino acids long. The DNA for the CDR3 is TGTGCCGGAGGGTCCGGGGAGACCCAGTACTTC. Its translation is CAGGSGETQYF.

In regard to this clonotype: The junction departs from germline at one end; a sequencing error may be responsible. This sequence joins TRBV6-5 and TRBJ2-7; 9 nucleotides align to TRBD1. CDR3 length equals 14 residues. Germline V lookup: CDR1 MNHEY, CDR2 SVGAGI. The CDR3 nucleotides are TGTGCCACCACAGGGGGCGCCGAAACTCGGGAGCGGTACTTC. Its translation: CATTGGAETRERYF.

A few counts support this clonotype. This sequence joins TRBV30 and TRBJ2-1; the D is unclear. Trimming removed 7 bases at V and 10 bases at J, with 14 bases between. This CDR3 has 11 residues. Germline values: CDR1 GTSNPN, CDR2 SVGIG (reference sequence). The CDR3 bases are TGTGCCTCCGCTAGAGAGGACGAGCAGTTCTTC. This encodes CASAREDEQFF.

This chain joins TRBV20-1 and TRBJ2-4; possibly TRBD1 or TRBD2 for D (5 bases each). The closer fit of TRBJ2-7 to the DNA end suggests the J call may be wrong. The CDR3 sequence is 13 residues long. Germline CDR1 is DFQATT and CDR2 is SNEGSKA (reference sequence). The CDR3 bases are TGCAGTGCCTCCGGGACGCCTGCCTACGAGCAGTACTTC. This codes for CSASGTPAYEQYF.

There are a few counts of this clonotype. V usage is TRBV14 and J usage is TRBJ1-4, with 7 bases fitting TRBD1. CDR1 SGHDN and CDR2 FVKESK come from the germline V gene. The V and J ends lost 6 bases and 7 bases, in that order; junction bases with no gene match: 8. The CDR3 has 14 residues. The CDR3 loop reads CASRRQGGTEKLFF. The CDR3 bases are TGTGCCAGCAGAAGACAGGGTGGAACTGAAAAACTGTTTTTT.

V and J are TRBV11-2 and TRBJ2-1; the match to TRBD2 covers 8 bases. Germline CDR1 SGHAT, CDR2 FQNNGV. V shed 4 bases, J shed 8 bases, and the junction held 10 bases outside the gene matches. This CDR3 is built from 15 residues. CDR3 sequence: CASSWGTSPSDEQFF. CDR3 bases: TGTGCCAGCAGCTGGGGGACTAGTCCTTCGGATGAGCAGTTCTTC.